These 6 T cell receptor beta chains were all obtained from the same sample, sequenced in a study of control samples from healthy donors and cancer patients. Using immunoSEQ multiplex PCR, the repertoire was profiled, and TCRdb retains in-frame clones only, with some absent. The sample comprises around 33,000 clones, approximately 86% of which are singletons, and approximately 1.5% rests with the top ten. Material for sequencing was PBMCs. The receptor source for this set is a woman between 40 and 55 years old with lung cancer.

J is TRBJ2-3 and V is TRBV7-9; 9 bases fit TRBD1. Germline CDR1 reads SEHNR; CDR2 reads FQNEAQ (reference sequence). There are 16 residues in the CDR3. After removal of 3 bases from V and 3 bases from J, the junction contained 7 bases not matched to a gene. For the CDR3, the DNA is TGTGCCAGCAGCTTGGTCGCGACAGGGGGAACAGATACGCAGTATTTT. Translating it yields CASSLVATGGTDTQYF.

CDR3 sequence (DNA): TGTGCCAGCAGCCTACGGAGTAGCGGGGGAACCGGGGAGCTGTTTTTT. It specifies CASSLRSSGGTGELFF. V is TRBV6-6 and J is TRBJ2-2, with TRBD2 matching over 9 bases. Per the germline V gene, CDR1 is MNHNY and CDR2 is SVGAGI (reference sequence). V was clipped by 6 bases and J by 5 bases; unmatched bases: 10. This CDR3 has 16 residues.

The chain links TRBV11-3 to TRBJ2-3; D remains ambiguous. Trimming cost V 2 bases and J 3 bases, with 3 bases left between them. The CDR3 is made up of 12 amino acids. Germline CDR1 and CDR2: SGHNT and YENEEA. CDR3 residues: CASSLHTDTQYF. For the CDR3, the DNA is TGTGCCAGCAGCTTACATACAGATACGCAGTATTTT.

The chain carries TRBV7-9 and TRBJ2-7, with 9 bases that match TRBD1. There are 17 residues in the CDR3. Per the germline V gene, CDR1 is SEHNR and CDR2 is FQNEAQ (reference sequence). The junction had 11 bases not matched to a gene; V was cut back by 1 base and J by 4 bases. The CDR3 sequence: CASSLGALGTGRYEQYF. The CDR3 bases are TGTGCCAGCAGCTTAGGGGCCTTGGGGACAGGGAGGTACGAGCAGTACTTC.

The chain is built from TRBV18 and TRBJ2-7; the match to TRBD2 covers 9 bases. The V gene's germline CDR1 is KGHSH and CDR2 LQKENI. With 7 bases clipped from V and 2 bases from J, the junction kept 6 bases outside the gene matches. The CDR3 covers 14 residues. This CDR3 is CASCSAGGPYEQYF. For the CDR3, the DNA is TGTGCCAGCTGTTCAGCGGGGGGACCCTACGAGCAGTACTTC.

V and J are TRBV9 and TRBJ2-3; a possible D gene is TRBD1 (6 bases). From germline, CDR1 is SGDLS and CDR2 YYNGEE. The CDR3 contains 15 residues. Trimming shortened V by 1 base and J by 1 base, and 10 bases separated the two germline ends. The CDR3 loop reads CASSVRGYGTDTQYF. CDR3 nucleotides: TGTGCCAGCAGCGTAAGGGGGTATGGCACAGATACGCAGTATTTT.